Listed here are 17 T cell receptor beta chains from one sample, sequenced in a study of blood T cell repertoires in COVID-19. Measured with immunoSEQ multiplex PCR; TCRdb has only the in-frame clones, and not every one. The data show about 55,000 clones, roughly 80% seen once. Sequenced: peripheral blood. The receptors come from a human donor in a cohort sampled during active or convalescent COVID-19.

This clone was recorded once. The CDR3 bases are TGTGCCAGCAGCTTGTACGTGACAGGACAGCTGCCTGCCACCAATGAGCAGTTCTTC. It codes for CASSLYVTGQLPATNEQFF. The J gene is TRBJ2-1, the V gene TRBV7-2, with D possibly being TRBD1 (6 bases). Trimming left V 3 bases short and J 6 bases short, with 27 bases between. Germline V gene data show CDR1 as SGHTA and CDR2 as FQGNSA. The CDR3 sequence is 19 residues long. Based on the CDR3 plus reference TRBV7-2 and TRBJ2-1, the full variable domain is GAGVSQSPSNKVTEKGKDVELRCDPISGHTALYWYRQSLGQGLEFLIYFQGNSAPDKSGLPSDRFSAERTGGSVSTLTIQRTQQEDSAVYLCASSLYVTGQLPATNEQFFGPGTRLTVL.

This clone occurred once. This CDR3 is also generated by other DNA sequences in the sample. The genes are TRBV7-9 and TRBJ1-2; the D is unclear. V was pared by 1 base and J by 8 bases, with 11 bases between. CDR3 length equals 13 residues. Germline values: CDR1 SEHNR, CDR2 FQNEAQ (reference sequence). CDR3 sequence: CASSLGLPGGYTF. In nucleotides, the CDR3 is TGTGCCAGCAGCTTAGGGCTGCCGGGGGGCTACACCTTC.

This clone was detected once. The chain carries TRBV28 and TRBJ2-5; 8 nucleotides line up with TRBD1. The CDR3 loop spans 15 amino acids. The germline gives CDR1 MDHEN, CDR2 SYDVKM. After removal of 2 bases from V and 5 bases from J, the junction contained 7 bases not matched to a gene. The CDR3 nucleotides read TGTGCCAGCAGTTTAGGCCAGGGGGCGGGGGAGACCCAGTACTTC. Amino acids: CASSLGQGAGETQYF.

V gene TRBV6-5 combines with J gene TRBJ2-1; TRBD1 aligns across 9 bases. This CDR3 comprises 15 residues. After removal of 5 bases from V and 1 base from J, the junction contained 3 bases not matched to a gene. In germline, CDR1 is MNHEY, CDR2 SVGAGI. CDR3 in DNA: TGTGCCAGCAGTAAACAGGGGGCTTCCTACAATGAGCAGTTCTTC. Translation gives CASSKQGASYNEQFF.

V gene TRBV6-5 combines with J gene TRBJ1-1; D remains ambiguous. This CDR3 comprises 15 residues. Trimming pared 0 bases from V and 0 bases from J, leaving 8 bases between. CDR1 and CDR2 (germline): MNHEY, SVGAGI. The CDR3 DNA follows: TGTGCCAGCAGTTACTCGAGCGGGGTGAACACTGAAGCTTTCTTT. Protein: CASSYSSGVNTEAFF.

The chain is built from TRBV29-1 and TRBJ1-1; 12 bases agree with TRBD1. V lost 4 bases to trimming and J lost 7 bases; unmatched junction nucleotides: 4. Germline CDR1 SQVTM, CDR2 ANQGSEA. There are 13 residues in the CDR3. In DNA form, the CDR3 reads TGCAGCGTTGCGGGACAGGGGGCAGGTGAAGCTTTCTTT. Translation: CSVAGQGAGEAFF.

The rearrangement links TRBV2 to TRBJ2-3, with 13 bases lining up with TRBD2. The CDR3 runs to 15 residues. CDR1 is SNHLY, CDR2 FYNNEI, per germline. J lost 5 bases, V lost 7 bases, and 6 bases had no gene match. In DNA form, the CDR3 reads TGTGCCAGCAAACGGACTAGCGGGGGTGGAGATACGCAGTATTTT. Amino acids: CASKRTSGGGDTQYF.

The CDR3 loop reads CASSYSEVTEAFF. CDR3 coding DNA: TGTGCCAGCAGTTACTCCGAGGTGACTGAAGCTTTCTTT. J is TRBJ1-1 and V is TRBV6-5; no reliable D call. CDR1 and CDR2 from the germline V gene are MNHEY and SVGAGI. The CDR3 is 13 residues long. The ends were cut back, 0 bases at V and 5 bases at J, with 7 bases in the middle.

The chain uses TRBV6-1 and TRBJ1-2, with 8 nucleotides matching TRBD1. The CDR3 is 14 residues long. The ends lost 0 bases at V and 8 bases at J; junction bases unmatched: 5. CDR1 and CDR2 (germline): MNHNS, SASEGT. The CDR3 nucleotides are TGTGCCAGCAGTGAAGCGGTCGGACAGGGAGGCTACACCTTC. Protein product: CASSEAVGQGGYTF.

In DNA form, the CDR3 reads TGTGCCAGTACCTCGACGGGACAGGCAGGGCACGAGCAGTACTTC. This sequence encodes CASTSTGQAGHEQYF. This chain links TRBV19 with TRBJ2-7, with TRBD1 matching over 8 bases. There are 15 residues in the CDR3. J gave up 5 bases and V 7 bases, and 13 bases lay outside the gene matches. The V gene's germline CDR1 is LNHDA and CDR2 SQIVND (reference sequence).

The rearrangement links TRBV11-2 to TRBJ1-1, with 8 bases that match TRBD1. The CDR3 is made up of 17 amino acids. The germline V gene has CDR1 SGHAT and CDR2 FQNNGV. J was trimmed by 6 bases and V by 1 base; bases with no gene match: 13. CDR3 in amino acids: CASSLGRGRRYGSEAFF. CDR3 sequence (DNA): TGTGCCAGCAGCTTAGGCAGGGGGCGAAGGTATGGCTCTGAAGCTTTCTTT.

This clone was detected once. This sequence joins TRBV9 and TRBJ2-2, with 9 positions matching TRBD1. V lost 5 bases to trimming and J lost 6 bases; unmatched junction nucleotides: 11. CDR1 is SGDLS, CDR2 YYNGEE, per germline. The CDR3 loop spans 16 amino acids. The CDR3 DNA is TGTGCCAGCAGTTCCTACGGGACAGGGATTCCCGGGGAGCTGTTTTTT. Protein product: CASSSYGTGIPGELFF. The full variable domain, its missing parts supplied by reference TRBV9 and TRBJ2-2, is DSGVTQTPKHLITATGQRVTLRCSPRSGDLSVYWYQQSLDQGLQFLIQYYNGEERAKGNILERFSAQQFPDLHSELNLSSLELGDSALYFCASSSYGTGIPGELFFGEGSRLTVL.

This CDR3 reads CASRVDRNYGYTF. The CDR3 DNA reads TGCGCCAGCAGGGTGGACAGGAACTATGGCTACACCTTC. This chain links TRBV10-2 with TRBJ1-2; 7 positions match TRBD1. V was clipped by 6 bases and J by 2 bases; unmatched bases: 3. The CDR3 is 13 residues long. Germline V gene sequence: CDR1 WSHSY, CDR2 SAAADI.

This clone occurred once. V is TRBV19 and J is TRBJ2-5; 9 bases agree with TRBD1. With V trimmed by 5 bases and J by 4 bases, 8 bases remained unmatched. The CDR3 totals 15 residues. Per germline, CDR1 LNHDA and CDR2 SQIVND (reference sequence). The CDR3 loop reads CASSSGTGRGETQYF. The CDR3 region has the DNA TGTGCCAGTAGTTCCGGGACAGGGAGAGGAGAGACCCAGTACTTC.

J is TRBJ1-1 and V is TRBV6-5; no clear D. The CDR3 loop spans 13 amino acids. Germline CDR1 and CDR2: MNHEY and SVGAGI. The V end lost 5 bases, the J end lost 0 bases, and 7 bases lay between the germline ends. CDR3 sequence reads: CASSTQMNTEAFF. DNA for the CDR3: TGTGCCAGCAGTACTCAAATGAACACTGAAGCTTTCTTT.

This chain connects TRBV7-8 to TRBJ1-3; unclear D gene. The CDR3 consists of 15 residues. Germline V gene lookup returns CDR1 SGHVS and CDR2 FQNEAQ. Between the trimmed V and J ends, which lost 5 bases and 0 bases, there was a span of 11 bases. CDR3 nucleotides: TGTGCCAGCAGCCCTCCCGGGAGCTCTGGAAACACCATATATTTT. Amino acid sequence: CASSPPGSSGNTIYF.

This rearrangement joins TRBV6-5 to TRBJ2-3; TRBD2 matches 12 bases. Germline CDR1 MNHEY, CDR2 SVGAGI. J was trimmed by 7 bases and V by 7 bases; bases with no gene match: 6. CDR3 size: 14 residues. Written as DNA, the CDR3 is TGTGCCAGCACTCTAGCGGGGGGGCTTAATACGCAGTATTTT. Translating it yields CASTLAGGLNTQYF.